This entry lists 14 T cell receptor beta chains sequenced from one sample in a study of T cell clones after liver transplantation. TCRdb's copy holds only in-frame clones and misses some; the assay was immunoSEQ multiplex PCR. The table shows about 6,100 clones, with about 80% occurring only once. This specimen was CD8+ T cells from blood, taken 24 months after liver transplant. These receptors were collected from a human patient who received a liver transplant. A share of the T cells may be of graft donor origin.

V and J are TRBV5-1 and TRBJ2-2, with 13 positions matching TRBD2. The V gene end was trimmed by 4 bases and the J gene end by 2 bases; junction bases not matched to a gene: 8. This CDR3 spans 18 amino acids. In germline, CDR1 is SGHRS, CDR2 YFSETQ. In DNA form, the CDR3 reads TGCGCCAGCAGCGCACTAGCGGGAGGGATTATTAACACCGGGGAGCTGTTTTTT. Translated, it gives CASSALAGGIINTGELFF.

The CDR3 sequence is CASSVRGDTEAFF. Here the CDR3 DNA reads TGTGCCAGCAGCGTCAGGGGGGACACTGAAGCTTTCTTT. The genes are TRBV9 and TRBJ1-1, with 7 bases fitting TRBD1. The trim removed 2 bases at V and 3 bases at J, leaving 1 base unmatched. CDR3 length equals 13 residues. Germline assignment: CDR1 SGDLS and CDR2 YYNGEE.

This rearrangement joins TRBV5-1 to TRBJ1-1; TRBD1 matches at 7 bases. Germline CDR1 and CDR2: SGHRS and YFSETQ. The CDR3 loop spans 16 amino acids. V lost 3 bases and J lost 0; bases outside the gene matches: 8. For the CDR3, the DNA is TGCGCCAGCAGCTATCCCGGGACAGAGATGAACACTGAAGCTTTCTTT. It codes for CASSYPGTEMNTEAFF.

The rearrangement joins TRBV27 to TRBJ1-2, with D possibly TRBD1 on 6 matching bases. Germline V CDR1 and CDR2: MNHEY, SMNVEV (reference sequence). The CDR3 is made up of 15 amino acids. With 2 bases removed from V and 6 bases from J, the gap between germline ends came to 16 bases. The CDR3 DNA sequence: TGTGCCAGCAGTTTAGGTGGTTGGGGGGCGAATGGCTACACCTTC. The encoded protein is CASSLGGWGANGYTF.

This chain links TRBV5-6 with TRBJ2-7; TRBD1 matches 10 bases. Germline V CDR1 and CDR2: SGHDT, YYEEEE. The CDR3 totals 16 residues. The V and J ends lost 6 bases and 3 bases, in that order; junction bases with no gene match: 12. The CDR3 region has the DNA TGTGCCAGCATCCAGACCGGGACAGGGGATCACTACGAGCAGTACTTC. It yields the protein CASIQTGTGDHYEQYF.

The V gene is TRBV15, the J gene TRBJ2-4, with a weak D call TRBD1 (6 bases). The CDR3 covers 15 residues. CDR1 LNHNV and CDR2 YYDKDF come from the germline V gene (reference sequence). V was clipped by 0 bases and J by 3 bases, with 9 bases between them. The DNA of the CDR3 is TGTGCCACCAGCAGAGAAAGGGACATCAAAAACATTCAGTACTTC. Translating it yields CATSRERDIKNIQYF.

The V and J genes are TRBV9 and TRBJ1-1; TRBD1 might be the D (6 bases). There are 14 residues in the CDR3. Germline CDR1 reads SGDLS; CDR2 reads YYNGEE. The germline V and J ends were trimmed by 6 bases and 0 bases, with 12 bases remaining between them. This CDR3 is CASNPGTMNTEAFF. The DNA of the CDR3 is TGTGCCAGCAACCCCGGGACAATGAACACTGAAGCTTTCTTT.

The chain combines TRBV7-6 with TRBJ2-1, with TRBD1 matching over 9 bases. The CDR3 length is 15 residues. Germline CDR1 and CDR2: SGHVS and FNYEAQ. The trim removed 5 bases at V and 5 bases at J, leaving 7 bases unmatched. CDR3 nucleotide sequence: TGTGCCAGCAGCATCGCCGGGACAGGGAACAATGAGCAGTTCTTC. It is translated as CASSIAGTGNNEQFF. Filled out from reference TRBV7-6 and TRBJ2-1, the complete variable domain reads GAGVSQSPRYKVTKRGQDVALRCDPISGHVSLYWYRQALGQGPEFLTYFNYEAQQDKSGLPNDRFSAERPEGSISTLTIQRTEQRDSAMYRCASSIAGTGNNEQFFGPGTRLTVL.

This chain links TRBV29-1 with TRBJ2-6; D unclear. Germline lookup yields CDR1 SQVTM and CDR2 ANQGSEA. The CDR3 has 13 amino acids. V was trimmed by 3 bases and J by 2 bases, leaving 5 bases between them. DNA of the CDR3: TGCAGCGTTGACGAGACTGGGGCCAACGTCCTGACTTTC. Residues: CSVDETGANVLTF.

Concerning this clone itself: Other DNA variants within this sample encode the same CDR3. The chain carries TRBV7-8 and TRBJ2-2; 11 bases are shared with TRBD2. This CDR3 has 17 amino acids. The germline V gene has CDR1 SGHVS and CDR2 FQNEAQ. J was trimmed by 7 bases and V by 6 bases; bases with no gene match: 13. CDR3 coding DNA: TGTGCCAGCAGTTACCCCGCAACTAGCGGGAGCGTCGGGGAGCTGTTTTTT. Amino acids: CASSYPATSGSVGELFF.

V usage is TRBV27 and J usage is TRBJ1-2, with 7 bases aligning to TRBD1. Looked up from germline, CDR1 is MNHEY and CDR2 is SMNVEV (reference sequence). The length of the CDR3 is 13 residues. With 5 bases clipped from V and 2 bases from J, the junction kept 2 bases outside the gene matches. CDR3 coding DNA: TGTGCCAGCAGTCTACAGGGGAACTATGGCTACACCTTC. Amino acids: CASSLQGNYGYTF.

This CDR3 is CASSLGRGGGKEQFF. The CDR3 region has the DNA TGTGCCAGCAGCTTAGGCCGGGGCGGAGGGAAGGAGCAGTTCTTC. The V gene is TRBV7-9, the J gene TRBJ2-1; TRBD2 is a possible D gene (6 bases). V was pared by 1 base and J by 10 bases, with 17 bases between. The CDR3 spans 15 residues. Per the germline V gene, CDR1 is SEHNR and CDR2 is FQNEAQ (reference sequence). Full variable domain (rest looked up from reference TRBV7-9 and TRBJ2-1): DTGVSQNPRHKITKRGQNVTFRCDPISEHNRLYWYRQTLGQGPEFLTYFQNEAQLEKSRLLSDRFSAERPKGSFSTLEIQRTEQGDSAMYLCASSLGRGGGKEQFFGPGTRLTVL.

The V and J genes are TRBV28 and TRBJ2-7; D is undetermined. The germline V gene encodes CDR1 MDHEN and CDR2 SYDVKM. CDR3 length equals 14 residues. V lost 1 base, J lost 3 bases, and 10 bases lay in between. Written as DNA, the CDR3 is TGTGCCAGCAGTTTATCTGTCAGAATCTACGAGCAGTACTTC. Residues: CASSLSVRIYEQYF.

The CDR3 coding sequence is TGTGCCAGCAGTTTCGGACAGGGTGGCTATGGCTACACCTTC. This gives the protein CASSFGQGGYGYTF. This chain uses TRBV6-5 with TRBJ1-2, with 8 bases matching TRBD1. CDR1 is MNHEY and CDR2 is SVGAGI in the germline V gene. This CDR3 spans 14 amino acids. V lost 4 bases, J lost 4 bases, and 5 bases stayed unmatched.